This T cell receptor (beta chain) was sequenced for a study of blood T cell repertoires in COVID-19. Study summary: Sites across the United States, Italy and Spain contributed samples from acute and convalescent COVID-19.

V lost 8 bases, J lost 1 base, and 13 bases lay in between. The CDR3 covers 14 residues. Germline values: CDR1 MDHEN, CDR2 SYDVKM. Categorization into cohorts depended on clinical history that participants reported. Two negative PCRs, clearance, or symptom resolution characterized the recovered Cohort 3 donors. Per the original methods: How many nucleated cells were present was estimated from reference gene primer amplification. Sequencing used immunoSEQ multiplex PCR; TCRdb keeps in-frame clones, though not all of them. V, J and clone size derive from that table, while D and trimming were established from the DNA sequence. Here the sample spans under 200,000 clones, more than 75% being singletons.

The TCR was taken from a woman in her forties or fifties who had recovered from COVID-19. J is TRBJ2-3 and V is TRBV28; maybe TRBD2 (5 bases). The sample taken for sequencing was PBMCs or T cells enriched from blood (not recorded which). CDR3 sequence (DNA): TGTGCCAGCGGTGCCCTCGGGGGCACAGATACGCAGTATTTT. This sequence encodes CASGALGGTDTQYF.